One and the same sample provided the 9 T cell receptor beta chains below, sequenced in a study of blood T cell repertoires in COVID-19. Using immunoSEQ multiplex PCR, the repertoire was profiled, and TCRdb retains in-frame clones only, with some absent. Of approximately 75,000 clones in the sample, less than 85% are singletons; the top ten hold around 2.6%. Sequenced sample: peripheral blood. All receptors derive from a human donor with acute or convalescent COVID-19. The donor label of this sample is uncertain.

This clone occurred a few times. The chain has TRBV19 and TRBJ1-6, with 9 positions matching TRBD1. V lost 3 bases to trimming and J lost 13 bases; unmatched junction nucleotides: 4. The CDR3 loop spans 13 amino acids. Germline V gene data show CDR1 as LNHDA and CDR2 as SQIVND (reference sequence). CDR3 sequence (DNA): TGTGCCAGTAGTATCCGGACAGGGGACCCCCTCCACTTT. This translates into CASSIRTGDPLHF.

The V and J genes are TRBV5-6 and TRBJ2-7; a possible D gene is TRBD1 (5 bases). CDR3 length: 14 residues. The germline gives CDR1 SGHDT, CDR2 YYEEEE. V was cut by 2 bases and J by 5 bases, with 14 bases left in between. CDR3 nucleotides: TGTGCCAGCAGCTTACGACAGCCCCTCGACGAGCAGTACGTC. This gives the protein CASSLRQPLDEQYV.

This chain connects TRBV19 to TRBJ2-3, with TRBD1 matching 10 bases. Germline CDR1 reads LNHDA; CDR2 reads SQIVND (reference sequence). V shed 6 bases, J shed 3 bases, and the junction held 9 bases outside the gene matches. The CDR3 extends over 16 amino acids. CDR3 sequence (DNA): TGTGCCAGTAGAGCCCGGGACAGGGGTTTTACAGATACGCAGTATTTT. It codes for CASRARDRGFTDTQYF.

CDR3 nucleotide sequence: TGTGCCAGCTCTTCAATCGGCGGGCTTGAACCCGGGGAGCTGTTTTTT. Its translation is CASSSIGGLEPGELFF. The chain uses TRBV18 and TRBJ2-2; a possible D gene is TRBD2 (5 bases). CDR3 length: 16 amino acids. Per the germline V gene, CDR1 is KGHSH and CDR2 is LQKENI. V was shortened by 6 bases and J by 6 bases, with 20 bases between the two germline ends.

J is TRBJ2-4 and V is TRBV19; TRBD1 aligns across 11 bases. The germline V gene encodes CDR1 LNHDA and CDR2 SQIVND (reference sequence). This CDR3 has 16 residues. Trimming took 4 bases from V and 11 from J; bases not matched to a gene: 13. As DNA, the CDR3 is TGTGCCAGTAGTACGGACAGGGGGCACTATGGGGCCTTTCAGTACTTC. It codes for CASSTDRGHYGAFQYF.

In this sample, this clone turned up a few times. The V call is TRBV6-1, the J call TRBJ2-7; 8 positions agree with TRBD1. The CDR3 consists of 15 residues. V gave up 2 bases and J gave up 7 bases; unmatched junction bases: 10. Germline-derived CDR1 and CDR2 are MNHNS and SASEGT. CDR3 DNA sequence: TGTGCCAGCAGTGAAAGCGGACAGGGCTACTGGGAGCAGTACGTC. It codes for CASSESGQGYWEQYV.

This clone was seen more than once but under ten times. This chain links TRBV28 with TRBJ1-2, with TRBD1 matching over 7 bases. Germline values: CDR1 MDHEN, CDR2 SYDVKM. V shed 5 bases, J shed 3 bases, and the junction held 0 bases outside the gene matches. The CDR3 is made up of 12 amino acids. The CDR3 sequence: CASSGQDYGYTF. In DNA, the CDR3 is TGTGCCAGCAGTGGACAGGACTATGGCTACACCTTC.

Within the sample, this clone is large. The CDR3 sequence: CASSPSTGELFF. The DNA for the CDR3 is TGCGCCAGCAGCCCTTCCACCGGGGAGCTGTTTTTT. This chain uses TRBV4-1 with TRBJ2-2; D uncertain. V lost 4 bases and J lost 4, with 4 bases in between. The CDR3 has 12 amino acids. Germline assignment: CDR1 MGHRA and CDR2 YSYEKL.

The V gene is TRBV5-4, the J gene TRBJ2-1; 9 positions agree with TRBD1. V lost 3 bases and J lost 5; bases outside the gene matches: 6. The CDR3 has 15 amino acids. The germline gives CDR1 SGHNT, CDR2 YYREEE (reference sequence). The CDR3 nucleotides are TGTGCCAGCAGCTCCCGGGACAGGGTCAACAATGAGCAGTTCTTC. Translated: CASSSRDRVNNEQFF.